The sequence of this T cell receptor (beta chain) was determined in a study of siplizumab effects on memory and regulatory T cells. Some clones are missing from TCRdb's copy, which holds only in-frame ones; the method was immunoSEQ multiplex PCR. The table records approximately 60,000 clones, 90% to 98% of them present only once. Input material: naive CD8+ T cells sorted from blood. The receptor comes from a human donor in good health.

The CDR3 region is CASSVTDWGNTEAFF. As DNA, the CDR3 is TGTGCCAGCAGCGTTACCGACTGGGGGAACACTGAAGCTTTCTTT. The genes are TRBV6-5 and TRBJ1-1; unclear D gene. The CDR3 is 15 amino acids. The germline gives CDR1 MNHEY, CDR2 SVGAGI. V was clipped by 6 bases and J by 1 base, with 15 bases between them.